This T cell receptor (beta chain) was observed in a study of blood T cells in healthy people across ages. Study-wide results and limits: When one million T cells were used, diversity estimates were thought to be underestimates. PBMC samples, being unsorted, prevented any conclusive comparison of naive and antigen-experienced cells.

Ten milliliters of peripheral blood were drawn from each donor into EDTA-treated tubes. This CDR3 has 11 residues. The V and J ends lost 5 bases and 5 bases respectively, with 5 bases between them. Germline CDR1 and CDR2: MNHEY and SVGAGI. Combining a sample-barcoded 5' primer with a J-beta primer mix, a second PCR ran for roughly 6 to 12 cycles. TCRdb re-analysed the 5' RACE reads in MiXCR, keeping a single row per CDR3 protein. Of about 680,000 distinct CDR3 sequences in the sample, around 48% were seen once. This clonotype has just a few counts. Its target is unknown. Material for sequencing was blood. J is TRBJ2-3 and V is TRBV6-5; D ambiguous. The TCR was taken from a woman aged 55-75 years in good health. This chain's CDR3 is CASSTRDTQYF. In DNA, the CDR3 is TGTGCCAGCAGTACGCGAGATACGCAGTATTTT.